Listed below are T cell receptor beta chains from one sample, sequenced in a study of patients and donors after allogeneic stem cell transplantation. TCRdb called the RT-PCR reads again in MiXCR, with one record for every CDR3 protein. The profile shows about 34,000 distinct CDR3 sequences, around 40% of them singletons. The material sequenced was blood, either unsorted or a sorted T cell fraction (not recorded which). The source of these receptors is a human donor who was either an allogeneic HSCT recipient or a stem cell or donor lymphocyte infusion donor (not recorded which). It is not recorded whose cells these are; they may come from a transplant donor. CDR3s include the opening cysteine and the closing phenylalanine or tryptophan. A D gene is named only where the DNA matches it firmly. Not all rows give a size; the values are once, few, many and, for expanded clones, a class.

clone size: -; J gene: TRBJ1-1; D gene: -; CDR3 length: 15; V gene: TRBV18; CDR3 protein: CASSPPARGNTEAFF; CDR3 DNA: TGTGCCAGCTCACCACCGGCCAGGGGGAACACTGAAGCTTTCTTT
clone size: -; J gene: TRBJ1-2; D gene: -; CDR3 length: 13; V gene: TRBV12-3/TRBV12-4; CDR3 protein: CASSSTVKYGYTF; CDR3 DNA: TGTGCCAGCAGTTCGACCGTAAAGTATGGCTACACCTTC
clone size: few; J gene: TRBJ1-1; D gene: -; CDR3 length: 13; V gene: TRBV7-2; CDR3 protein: CASSTILGTVAFF; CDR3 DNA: TGTGCCAGCAGCACAATCTTGGGAACGGTTGCTTTCTTT
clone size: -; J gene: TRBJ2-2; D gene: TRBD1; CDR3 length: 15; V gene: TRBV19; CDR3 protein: CASTTRDRNTGELFF; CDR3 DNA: TGTGCCAGTACCACCCGGGACAGGAACACCGGGGAGCTGTTTTTT
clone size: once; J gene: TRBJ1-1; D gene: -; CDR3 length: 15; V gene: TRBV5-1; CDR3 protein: CASSLYRTRTTEAFF; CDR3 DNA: TGCGCCAGCAGCCTATACAGGACTCGGACAACTGAAGCTTTCTTT
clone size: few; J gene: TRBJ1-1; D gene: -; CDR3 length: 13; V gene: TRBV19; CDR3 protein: CASSSGLGTEAFF; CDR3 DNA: TGTGCCAGTAGTTCGGGTCTGGGCACTGAAGCTTTCTTT
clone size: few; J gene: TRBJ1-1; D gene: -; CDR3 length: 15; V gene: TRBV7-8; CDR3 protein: CASSPRTTRGTEAFF; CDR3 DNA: TGTGCCAGCAGCCCGAGGACAACACGGGGCACTGAAGCTTTCTTT
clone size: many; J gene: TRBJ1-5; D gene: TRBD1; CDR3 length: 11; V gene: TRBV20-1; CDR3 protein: CSAPSDRGLLF; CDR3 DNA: TGCAGTGCCCCCTCGGACAGGGGGCTACTTTTT
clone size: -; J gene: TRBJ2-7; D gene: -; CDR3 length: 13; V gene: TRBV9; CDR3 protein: CASSVGWMTEQYF; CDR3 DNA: TGTGCCAGCAGCGTAGGTTGGATGACCGAGCAGTACTTC
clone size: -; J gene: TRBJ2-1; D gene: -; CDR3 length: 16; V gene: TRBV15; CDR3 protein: CATSEGTVVSYNEQFF; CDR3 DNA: TGTGCCACCAGCGAGGGGACGGTTGTCTCCTACAATGAGCAGTTCTTC
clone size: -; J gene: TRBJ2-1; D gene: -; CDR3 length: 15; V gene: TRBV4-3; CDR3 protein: CASSQFDGANNEQFF; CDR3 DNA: TGCGCCAGCAGCCAATTTGATGGAGCGAACAATGAGCAGTTCTTC
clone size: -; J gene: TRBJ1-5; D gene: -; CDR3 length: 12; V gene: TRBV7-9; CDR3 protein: CASTNGGQPQHF; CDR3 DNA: TGTGCCAGCACCAATGGGGGCCAGCCCCAGCATTTT
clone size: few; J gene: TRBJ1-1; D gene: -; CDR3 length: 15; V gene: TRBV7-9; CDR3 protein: CASSSRTGMNTEAFF; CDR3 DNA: TGTGCCAGCAGTTCTAGGACGGGAATGAACACTGAAGCTTTCTTT
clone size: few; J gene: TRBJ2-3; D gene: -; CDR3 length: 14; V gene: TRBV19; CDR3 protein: CASSTRDRPDTQYF; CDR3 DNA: TGTGCCAGTAGCACTCGGGATCGCCCAGATACGCAGTATTTT
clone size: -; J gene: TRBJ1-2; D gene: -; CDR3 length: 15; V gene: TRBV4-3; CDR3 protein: CASSQEPGAGGGYTF; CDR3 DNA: TGCGCCAGCAGCCAAGAACCAGGGGCGGGAGGTGGCTACACCTTC
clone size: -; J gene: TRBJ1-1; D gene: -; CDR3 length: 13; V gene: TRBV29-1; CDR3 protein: CSVETQRNTEAFF; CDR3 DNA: TGCAGCGTTGAAACACAGAGAAACACTGAAGCTTTCTTT
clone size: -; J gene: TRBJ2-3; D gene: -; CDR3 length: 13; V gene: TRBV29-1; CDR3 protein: CSVEPSFSDTQYF; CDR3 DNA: TGCAGCGTTGAACCTTCCTTTTCAGATACGCAGTATTTT
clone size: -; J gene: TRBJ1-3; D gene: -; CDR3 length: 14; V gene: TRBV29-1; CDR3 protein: CSVEYSGDGNTIYF; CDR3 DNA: TGCAGCGTTGAATACTCAGGGGATGGAAACACCATATATTTT
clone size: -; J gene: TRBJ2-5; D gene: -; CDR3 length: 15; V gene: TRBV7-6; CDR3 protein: CASSLNAGFGETQYF; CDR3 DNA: TGTGCCAGCAGTCTCAACGCAGGGTTTGGAGAGACCCAGTACTTC
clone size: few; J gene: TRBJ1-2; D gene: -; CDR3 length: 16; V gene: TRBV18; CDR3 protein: CASSPPFWGANYGYTF; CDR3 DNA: TGTGCCAGCTCACCACCGTTCTGGGGAGCTAACTATGGCTACACCTTC
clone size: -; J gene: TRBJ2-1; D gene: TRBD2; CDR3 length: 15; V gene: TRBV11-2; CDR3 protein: CASSLGLAGYNEQFF; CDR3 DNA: TGTGCCAGCAGTCTCGGACTAGCGGGGTACAATGAGCAGTTCTTC
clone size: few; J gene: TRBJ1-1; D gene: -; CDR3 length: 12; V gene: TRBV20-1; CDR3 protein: CSAMDGNTEAFF; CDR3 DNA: TGCAGTGCCATGGACGGGAACACTGAAGCTTTCTTT
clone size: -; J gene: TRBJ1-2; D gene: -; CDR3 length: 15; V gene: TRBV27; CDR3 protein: CASSLSPLAPLSYTF; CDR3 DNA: TGTGCCAGCAGTTTATCACCGCTTGCCCCCCTCAGCTACACCTTC
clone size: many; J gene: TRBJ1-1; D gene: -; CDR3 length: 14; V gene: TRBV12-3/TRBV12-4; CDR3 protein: CASSQIDSWTEAFF; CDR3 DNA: TGTGCCAGCAGTCAGATCGACAGTTGGACTGAAGCTTTCTTT
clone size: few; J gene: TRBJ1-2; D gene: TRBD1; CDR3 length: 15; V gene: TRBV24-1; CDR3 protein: CATSDFKTGDYGYTF; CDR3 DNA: TGTGCCACCAGTGATTTCAAGACAGGGGACTATGGCTACACCTTC
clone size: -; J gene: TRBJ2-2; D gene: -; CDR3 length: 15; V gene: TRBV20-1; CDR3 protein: CSAQKSPRNTGELFF; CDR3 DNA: TGCAGTGCCCAAAAGTCCCCGCGGAACACCGGGGAGCTGTTTTTT
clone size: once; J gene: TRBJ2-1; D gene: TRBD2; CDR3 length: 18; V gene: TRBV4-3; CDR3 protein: CASSRWTSGAFTYNEQFF; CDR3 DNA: TGCGCCAGCAGCCGATGGACTAGCGGGGCCTTTACCTACAATGAGCAGTTCTTC
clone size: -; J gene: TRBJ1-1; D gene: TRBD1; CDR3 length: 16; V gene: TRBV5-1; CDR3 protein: CASSPGQESIGTEAFF; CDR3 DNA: TGCGCCAGCAGCCCCGGACAGGAATCTATTGGGACTGAAGCTTTCTTT
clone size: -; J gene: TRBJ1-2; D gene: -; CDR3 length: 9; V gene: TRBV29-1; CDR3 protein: CSVVGGYTF; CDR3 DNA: TGCAGCGTTGTTGGAGGCTACACCTTC
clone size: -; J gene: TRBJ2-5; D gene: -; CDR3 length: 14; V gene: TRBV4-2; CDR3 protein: CASSQDYGTETQYF; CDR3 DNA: TGTGCCAGCAGCCAAGATTACGGTACGGAGACCCAGTACTTC
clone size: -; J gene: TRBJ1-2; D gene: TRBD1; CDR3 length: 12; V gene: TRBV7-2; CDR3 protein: CASSSGQGQGTF; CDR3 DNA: TGTGCCAGCAGCTCGGGACAGGGACAAGGTACCTTC
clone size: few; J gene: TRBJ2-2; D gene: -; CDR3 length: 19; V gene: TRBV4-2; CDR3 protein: CASSQDTPPRWGNTGELFF; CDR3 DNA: TGTGCCAGCAGCCAAGATACCCCTCCGAGGTGGGGGAACACCGGGGAGCTGTTTTTT
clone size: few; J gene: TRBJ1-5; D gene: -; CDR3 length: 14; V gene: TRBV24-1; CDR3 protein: CATSDSTGWRPQHF; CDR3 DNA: TGTGCCACCAGTGATTCCACAGGATGGCGGCCCCAGCATTTT
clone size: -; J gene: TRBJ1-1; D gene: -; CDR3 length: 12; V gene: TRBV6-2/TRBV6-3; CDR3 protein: CASRRDTLSAFF; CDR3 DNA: TGTGCCAGCAGGCGAGACACCTTGAGTGCTTTCTTT
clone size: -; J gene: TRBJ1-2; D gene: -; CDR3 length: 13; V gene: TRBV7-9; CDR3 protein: CASSLTGYYGYTF; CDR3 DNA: TGTGCCAGCAGCTTGACGGGGTACTATGGCTACACCTTC
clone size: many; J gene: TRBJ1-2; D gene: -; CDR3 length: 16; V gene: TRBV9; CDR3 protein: CASSVSGRRPLGGYTF; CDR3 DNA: TGTGCCAGCAGCGTATCGGGGCGGAGGCCGCTCGGTGGCTACACCTTC
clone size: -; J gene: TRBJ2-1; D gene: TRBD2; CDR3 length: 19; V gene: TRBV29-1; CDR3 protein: CSVADPWLAGGGPINEQFF; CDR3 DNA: TGCAGCGTTGCCGATCCATGGCTAGCGGGAGGAGGGCCCATCAATGAGCAGTTCTTC